This TCR beta chain was retrieved from a study of T cells after yellow fever vaccination. TCRdb processed the 5' RACE reads anew with MiXCR; each CDR3 protein has one entry. The table lists some 350,000 distinct CDR3 sequences, almost 4% of them singletons. The CDR3 length is 13 residues. V dropped 8 bases and J dropped 2 bases, with 14 bases sitting between them. The germline CDR1 and CDR2 sequences are SQVTM and ANQGSEA. This TCR was recovered from a man between 18 and 29 years old who received the YFV17D yellow fever vaccine. The chain employs TRBV29-1 and TRBJ2-3, with a weak D call TRBD1 (6 bases). This specimen was PBMCs, taken 5 days after the yellow fever booster vaccination. As DNA, the CDR3 is TGCAGCTCGCGAGGACAGCACACAGATACGCAGTATTTT. It translates to CSSRGQHTDTQYF.